Listed below are T cell receptor beta chains from one sample, sequenced in a study of beta chain features in type 1 diabetes. TCRdb's copy holds only in-frame clones and misses some; the assay was immunoSEQ multiplex PCR. Of 500,000 to 700,000 clones detected, around a sixth appear once; the ten largest clones hold 0.07% to 0.095%. The sequencing sample was made of naive CD4+ T cells from blood. These receptors all stem from a man aged 18 to 30 in good health. The CDR3 runs from the conserved cysteine through the conserved F or W. D genes are given only for firm matches. A clone size is listed for some rows: how often the clone was seen (once, few, many), or a class if it is expanded.

J gene	clone size	V gene	D gene	CDR3 protein	CDR3 DNA
TRBJ2-7	few	TRBV2	TRBD2	CASSEAPRLAGGPQGYF	TGTGCCAGCAGTGAAGCGCCCCGACTAGCGGGAGGGCCCCAGGGATACTTC
TRBJ2-3	few	TRBV5-4	TRBD1	CASSPGGADTQYF	TGTGCCAGCAGCCCAGGGGGCGCGGATACGCAGTATTTT
TRBJ2-3	few	TRBV11-2	-	CASSLDPPTGTQYF	TGTGCCAGCAGCTTAGATCCGCCGACCGGTACGCAGTATTTT
TRBJ2-3	few	TRBV7-8	TRBD2	CASSGTSGRSYTQYF	TGTGCCAGCAGCGGGACTAGCGGAAGGTCATATACGCAGTATTTT
TRBJ2-1	-	TRBV6-1	-	CADGGGKVPNEQFF	TGTGCCGACGGAGGGGGCAAGGTACCCAATGAGCAGTTCTTC
TRBJ1-2	few	TRBV18	-	CASSPDSLYGYTF	TGTGCCAGCTCACCAGACAGCTTATATGGCTACACCTTC
TRBJ1-2	few	TRBV23-1	TRBD1	CASSQPPGQGNNSYGYTF	TGCGCCAGCAGTCAACCTCCGGGACAGGGTAATAATAGCTATGGCTACACCTTC
TRBJ2-3	few	TRBV5-1	TRBD2	CASSLPGLVKDTQYF	TGCGCCAGCAGCTTACCCGGACTAGTTAAAGATACGCAGTATTTT
TRBJ1-5	few	TRBV4-1	-	CASSQVEGWGNQPQHF	TGCGCCAGCAGCCAAGTTGAGGGCTGGGGCAATCAGCCCCAGCATTTT
TRBJ1-3	few	TRBV29-1	-	CSVEMGLGNTIYF	TGCAGCGTTGAAATGGGGCTCGGAAACACCATATATTTT
TRBJ2-7	few	TRBV14	TRBD1	CASSLRTGSEQYF	TGTGCCAGCAGCTTACGGACAGGGTCCGAGCAGTACTTC
TRBJ2-1	-	TRBV7-8	TRBD1	CASSARGQGAGNEQFF	TGTGCCAGCAGCGCACGGGGACAGGGGGCTGGGAATGAGCAGTTCTTC
TRBJ2-3	few	TRBV4-1	TRBD2	CASSQDVGTRSTDTQYF	TGCGCCAGCAGCCAAGACGTTGGGACTAGGAGCACAGATACGCAGTATTTT
TRBJ2-5	many	TRBV7-9	-	CASSYGETQYF	TGTGCCAGCAGCTACGGAGAGACCCAGTACTTC
TRBJ2-4	-	TRBV28	TRBD1	CASRPVYPRQGSLLAKNIQYF	TGTGCCAGCAGACCAGTGTACCCGAGACAGGGGAGTTTACTAGCCAAAAACATTCAGTACTTC
TRBJ2-3	-	TRBV6-5	-	CASSYSPGLSTDTQYF	TGTGCCAGCAGTTACTCTCCGGGACTTAGCACAGATACGCAGTATTTT
TRBJ2-2	few	TRBV5-4	-	CASSQASVKSTGELFF	TGTGCCAGCAGCCAGGCGAGCGTGAAGTCTACCGGGGAGCTGTTTTTT
TRBJ2-1	few	TRBV19	-	CASRRGRNPYNEQFF	TGTGCCAGTAGACGAGGAAGGAATCCTTACAATGAGCAGTTCTTC
TRBJ2-3	few	TRBV5-4	-	CASSRAQQEVKDTQYF	TGTGCCAGCAGCCGGGCGCAACAGGAGGTTAAAGATACGCAGTATTTT
TRBJ2-7	few	TRBV4-3	TRBD2	CASSQDGVAGPYEQYF	TGCGCCAGCAGCCAAGATGGGGTAGCGGGTCCCTACGAGCAGTACTTC
TRBJ1-3	-	TRBV5-4	TRBD1	CASSLGGTGRNTIYF	TGTGCCAGCAGCTTGGGCGGGACAGGGCGAAACACCATATATTTT
TRBJ2-7	-	TRBV9	-	CASSADIFGGEQYF	TGTGCCAGCAGCGCCGACATATTCGGCGGCGAGCAGTACTTC
TRBJ2-1	-	TRBV7-2	TRBD2	CASSFLAGVQFF	TGTGCCAGCAGCTTTCTAGCGGGAGTTCAGTTCTTC
TRBJ1-5	-	TRBV11-2	TRBD1	CASSPLTGGANQPQHF	TGTGCCAGCAGCCCACTGACAGGGGGCGCCAATCAGCCCCAGCATTTT
TRBJ2-3	few	TRBV27	-	CASKGGAGDNTQYF	TGTGCCAGCAAGGGCGGTGCCGGAGACAATACGCAGTATTTT
TRBJ1-5	-	TRBV7-2	TRBD1	CASSLSGGGNQPQHF	TGTGCCAGCAGCTTATCAGGGGGTGGCAATCAGCCCCAGCATTTT
TRBJ2-7	few	TRBV2	-	CASSEPGSAAYEQYF	TGTGCCAGCAGTGAACCGGGCAGCGCAGCCTACGAGCAGTACTTC
TRBJ2-5	-	TRBV29-1	-	CSVEDQPRVETQYF	TGCAGCGTTGAAGATCAACCCAGGGTCGAGACCCAGTACTTC
TRBJ1-5	-	TRBV6-5	-	CASREGLGNQPQHF	TGTGCCAGCCGGGAGGGCTTAGGTAATCAGCCCCAGCATTTT
TRBJ2-3	-	TRBV7-9	TRBD2	CASSSLAGKGDTQYF	TGTGCCAGCAGCTCATTAGCGGGAAAGGGGGATACGCAGTATTTT
TRBJ1-2	-	TRBV9	TRBD1	CASNLFGTGGYGYTF	TGTGCCAGCAACTTATTCGGGACAGGGGGATATGGCTACACCTTC
TRBJ1-1	few	TRBV11-1	-	CASSRGTEAFF	TGTGCCAGCAGTCGGGGGACTGAAGCTTTCTTT
TRBJ1-5	few	TRBV10-3	-	CAISEAGAGANQPQHF	TGTGCCATCAGTGAGGCCGGGGCCGGGGCCAATCAGCCCCAGCATTTT
TRBJ1-1	-	TRBV5-4	-	CASSLGQRGMNTEAFF	TGTGCCAGCAGCCTCGGACAGAGGGGCATGAACACTGAAGCTTTCTTT
TRBJ2-1	few	TRBV10-3	TRBD2	CAIRASPGLAGASSYNEQFF	TGTGCCATCAGGGCCTCTCCGGGACTAGCGGGAGCTAGCTCCTACAATGAGCAGTTCTTC
TRBJ2-7	few	TRBV4-2	-	CASSQDPQRSSYEQYF	TGTGCCAGCAGCCAAGACCCTCAGCGGAGTTCCTACGAGCAGTACTTC
TRBJ2-5	-	TRBV4-2	-	CASSQGVGRWRTNGLRQETQYF	TGTGCCAGCAGCCAAGGTGTGGGGCGCTGGCGGACTAACGGGTTACGACAAGAGACCCAGTACTTC
TRBJ1-2	few	TRBV20-1	-	CSAREANGYTF	TGCAGTGCTAGAGAGGCTAATGGCTACACCTTC
TRBJ2-7	-	TRBV18	-	CASSPSVGGPYEQYF	TGTGCCAGCTCACCATCGGTAGGGGGGCCCTACGAGCAGTACTTC
TRBJ1-2	-	TRBV6-6	TRBD1	CASRGTGGPRSPGYTF	TGTGCCAGCAGAGGGACAGGGGGCCCTCGTAGCCCTGGCTACACCTTC
TRBJ1-5	-	TRBV1	-	CTSSQVGQPQHF	TGCACCAGCAGCCAAGTAGGTCAGCCCCAGCATTTT
TRBJ2-1	few	TRBV7-8	-	CASSRQTYNEQFF	TGTGCCAGCAGCCGACAGACCTACAATGAGCAGTTCTTC